This T cell receptor (beta chain) came from a study of CD8+ T cells in alopecia areata. Study summary: Treated patients took oral tofacitinib at 5 to 10 mg twice daily.

V was trimmed by 5 bases and J by 4 bases, leaving 15 bases between them. CDR1 and CDR2 from the germline V gene are MNHNY and SVGAGI (reference sequence). This CDR3 has 14 amino acids. As for this clone: No antigen is known for it.

Treatment: oral pan-JAK inhibitor, 5-10 mg twice daily. RNA extraction and reverse transcription yielded cDNA as sequencing template. TCRdb keeps only in-frame clones here, not all; method: immunoSEQ multiplex PCR. Among about 190,000 clones listed, more than 55% were seen once. Study-level results: TCR sharing across patients was less clear than in mice, possibly HLA-related. Links between baseline CD8+ expansion and response need larger treated cohorts.

Specimen: CD4+ T cells sorted from blood, collected at approximately week 50, from a patient treated with tofacitinib. This clonotype was sampled from a human donor with alopecia areata. The gene calls are TRBV6-6 and TRBJ2-7; weak D call: TRBD1 (5 bases). CDR3 DNA: TGTGCCAGCAGTCGGAACCAGGACAAGTACGAGCAGTACTTC. Amino acids: CASSRNQDKYEQYF.